This T cell receptor (beta chain) is from a study of read filtering for tumor transcriptome and immune sequencing. Background on the study: Among patients, under 20 were male and approximately 15 female, aged about 45 to 85 (mean roughly 64). After DNase treatment, RNA was made into whole-transcriptome libraries. IR-seq gave about 4 to 10.27 million TCR reads per sample; RNA-seq gave roughly 80 to 1,300.

Molecular barcoded adaptors covering alpha/delta and beta/gamma chains were used on about 0.4 ug RNA. From the reads, TCRdb called clonotypes with MiXCR, one entry per CDR3 protein. The data show more than 70,000 distinct CDR3 sequences, with 20% to 25% seen just once and 9.5% to 12% held by the top ten. About this clonotype: This sequence may be a read error, since a much larger clone differs from it by one base.

CDR3 length equals 12 residues. The V gene lost 1 base and the J gene lost 4 bases, with 6 bases spanning the gap. The germline gives CDR1 SQVTM, CDR2 ANQGSEA. The chain combines TRBV29-1 with TRBJ2-3; D gene unclear. The sample was a population of CD138-negative cells sorted from bone marrow. The clonotype comes from a donor at least 40 years old with multiple myeloma. Here the CDR3 reads CSVEGLADTQYF. The CDR3, as DNA: TGCAGCGTTGAAGGGCTTGCAGATACGCAGTATTTT.